In this sample, the clone carrying this T cell receptor beta chain turned up a few times. No antigen is known for it. This entry comes from a study of response to subunit inactivated influenza vaccine. J was trimmed by 0 bases and V by 6 bases; bases with no gene match: 4. This CDR3 comprises 15 residues. Per germline, CDR1 MNHEY and CDR2 SVGEGT. TCRdb processed the RT-PCR reads anew with MiXCR; each CDR3 protein has one entry. The sample yields around 580,000 distinct CDR3 sequences, about 10% seen once. Study-wide results and caveats: The authors put forward the suggestion that each seasonal influenza vaccination may bring in only a limited number of new T cells.

The input for sequencing was PBMCs from blood, taken on the day of vaccination. The chain has TRBV6-2 or TRBV6-3 and TRBJ2-2; TRBD2 aligns across 7 bases. This receptor was taken from a man over 45 who received an inactivated influenza vaccine. CDR3 loop: CASRAGETNTGELFF. The CDR3 DNA reads TGTGCCAGCAGGGCGGGAGAGACGAACACCGGGGAGCTGTTTTTT.